The T cell receptor beta chain under discussion was sequenced for a study of OX40 agonist ivuxolimab in advanced cancers. In terms of the full investigation: Ivuxolimab, which targeted the costimulatory receptor OX40 (CD134), was an agonistic, fully human IgG2 monoclonal antibody. Intravenous ivuxolimab was administered to patients every 2 weeks at six dose levels: 0.01, 0.1, 0.3, 1.5, 3 and 10 mg/kg. Of the roughly 51 patients in dose escalation, about 20 had hepatocellular carcinoma, roughly 15 had melanoma, 9 had renal cell carcinoma and 9 had head and neck cancer. Three dose-escalation patients achieved partial responses, one with hepatocellular carcinoma and two with cutaneous melanoma. The paper reports the monotherapy dose-escalation portion (N of about 47 patients) of the phase I ivuxolimab trial. In the dose-escalation cohort, around four fifths of patients were male, and the mean age was roughly 56 years with a range of about 20 to 80. Patients were allowed to have had prior anti-PD-1, anti-PD-L1 or anti-CTLA-4 therapy, and approximately 39% of the dose-escalation patients had been treated with checkpoint inhibitors. Peripheral TCRbeta sequencing was intended to test whether TCR sequence diversity was altered and clonal T-cell expansion was caused by ivuxolimab.

Comment on this clone: Its antigen is currently not known. There are no base qualities to consult, and no much larger clone falls within one base.

Here is what the overall study found, with its caveats: Low levels of normalized T-cell clonal expansion were also seen in some patients who did not respond. After ivuxolimab, more expanded clones were found on average in CD8+ T cells than in CD4+ T cells. The antigen specificity of the peripheral T cells that underwent clonal expansion was not determined. In partial responders in the 0.1-3.0 mg/kg groups, normalized peripheral clonal expansion was found to be among the lowest, especially among CD8+ T cells. Clonal expansion of both CD4+ and CD8+ blood T cells was observed from baseline to week 6 at doses 0.1 to 3.0 mg/kg.

Counted from cysteine to phenylalanine, this CDR3 has 14 amino acids. CDR3 DNA is the only sequence kept; it has 42 bases, read in frame from the first base. V is reduced by 4 bases and J by 4 bases, leaving a spacing of 12 bases between them. The germline V gene encodes CDR1 MNHEY and CDR2 SVGAGI. To sequence the TCRbeta CDR3 region, genomic DNA was isolated from the sorted cells. TCRbeta CDR3 regions were sequenced using the immunoSEQ Assay. Not all clones reach the TCRdb copy of this immuneACCESS table, which keeps in-frame sequences only. Checked studies attribute under half of the gap to unresolved V genes and leave the rest unexplained. The sample profile shows over 35,000 clones; around 92% of them were found once. 12% of the sample lies in the top ten. The trial excluded patients who had a history of autoimmune disease or were on systemic immunosuppression. In every dose cohort, peripheral blood was drawn for TCR sequencing at baseline, cycle 4 day 1, and cycle 7 day 1. The samples were taken from a phase I, first-in-human, multicenter, open-label dose-escalation trial of ivuxolimab. Adults with locally advanced or metastatic melanoma, renal cell, hepatocellular, or head and neck squamous cell carcinoma were enrolled in the trial. Before TCR sequencing, CD4+ and CD8+ T cells were separately sorted from peripheral blood.

The material sequenced was CD4+ or CD8+ T cells sorted from blood, taken in a trial of the OX40 agonist ivuxolimab. This chain joins TRBV6-5 to TRBJ2-3, with the D gene possibly TRBD1 or TRBD2, each one fitting 6 bases. This clonotype was obtained from an adult with an advanced solid tumor such as melanoma, head and neck, liver or kidney cancer. The DNA sequence is TGTGCCAGCAGTTCAGAGAGGGGGGCAGATACGCAGTATTTT. It codes for CASSSERGADTQYF.